This TCR beta chain was captured in a study of T cell clones after liver transplantation. In the study overall: Samples came from ITN030ST, which attempted immunosuppression withdrawal within 2 years of liver transplantation. Tolerant meant at least one year fully off immunosuppression without liver enzymes above twice normal. Study outcomes and limitations: A larger donor-reactive than third-party decline suggested partial antigen-specific deletion.

Comment on this clone: What it recognizes is unknown.

TCRdb's copy holds only in-frame clones and misses some; the assay was immunoSEQ multiplex PCR. The table includes some 80,000 clones, nearly 85% detected once. Unstimulated PBMCs were sorted into CD3+CD4+ and CD3+CD8+ populations. V shed 3 bases, J shed 3 bases, and the junction held 7 bases outside the gene matches. The CDR3 contains 14 residues. From germline, CDR1 is SQVTM and CDR2 ANQGSEA. The rearrangement uses TRBV29-1 and TRBJ1-1; TRBD1 agrees at 7 bases. Sequenced material: CD4+ T cells from blood, taken approximately 3.5 years after liver transplant. This TCR came from a human patient who received a liver transplant. A share of the T cells may be of graft donor origin. In nucleotides, the CDR3 is TGCAGCGTTGAGGGCAGGGGGGGGGACACTGAAGCTTTCTTT. Protein: CSVEGRGGDTEAFF.